This T cell receptor beta chain comes out of a study of blood T cell repertoires in COVID-19. The CDR3 runs 16 residues. Germline CDR1 and CDR2: SGHRS and YFSETQ. The V segment lost 4 bases and the J segment 1 base; nucleotides outside the gene matches: 7. Clones were read by immunoSEQ multiplex PCR, and TCRdb kept only the in-frame ones, dropping some. Among a few hundred thousand clones, 80% to 90% were seen once, and the ten largest hold approximately 9.9%. The source material was peripheral blood. The gene calls are TRBV5-1 and TRBJ2-5, with TRBD1 matching 10 bases. The TCR was taken from a woman between 65 and 79 years old with acute or convalescent COVID-19. CDR3 region: CASSPDRGRAQETQYF. CDR3 DNA: TGCGCCAGCAGCCCAGACAGGGGGCGAGCCCAAGAGACCCAGTACTTC.